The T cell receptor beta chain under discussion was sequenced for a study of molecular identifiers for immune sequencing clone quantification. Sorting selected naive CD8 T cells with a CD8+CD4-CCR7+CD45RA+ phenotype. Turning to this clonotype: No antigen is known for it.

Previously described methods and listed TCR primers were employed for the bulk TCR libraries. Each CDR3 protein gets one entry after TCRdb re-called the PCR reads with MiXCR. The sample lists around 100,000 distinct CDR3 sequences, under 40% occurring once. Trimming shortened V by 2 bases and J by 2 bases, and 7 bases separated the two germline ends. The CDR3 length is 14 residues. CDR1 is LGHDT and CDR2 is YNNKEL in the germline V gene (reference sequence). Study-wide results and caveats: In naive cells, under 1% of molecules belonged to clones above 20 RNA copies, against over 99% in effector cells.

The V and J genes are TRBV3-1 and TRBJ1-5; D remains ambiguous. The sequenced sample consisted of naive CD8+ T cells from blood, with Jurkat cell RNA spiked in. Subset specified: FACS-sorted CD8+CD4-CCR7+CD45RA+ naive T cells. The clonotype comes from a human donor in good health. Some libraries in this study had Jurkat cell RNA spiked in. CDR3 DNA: TGTGCCAGCAGCCAATGGGCGGGCAATCAGCCCCAGCATTTT. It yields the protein CASSQWAGNQPQHF.